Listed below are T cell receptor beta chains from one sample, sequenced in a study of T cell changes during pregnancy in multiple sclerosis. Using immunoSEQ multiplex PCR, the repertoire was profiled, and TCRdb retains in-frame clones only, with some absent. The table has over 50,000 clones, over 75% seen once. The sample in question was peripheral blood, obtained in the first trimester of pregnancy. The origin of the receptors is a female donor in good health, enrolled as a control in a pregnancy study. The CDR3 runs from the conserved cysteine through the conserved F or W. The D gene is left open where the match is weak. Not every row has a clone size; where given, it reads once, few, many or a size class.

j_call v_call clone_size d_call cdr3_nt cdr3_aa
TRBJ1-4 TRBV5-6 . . TGTGCCAGCAGCCGCAGGGGCTTCGGTGAAAAACTGTTTTTT CASSRRGFGEKLFF
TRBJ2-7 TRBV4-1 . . TGCGCCAGCAGCCAACGAGCCGCTACCCCGGGTAAGCAGTACTTC CASSQRAATPGKQYF
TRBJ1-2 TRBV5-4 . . TGTGCCAGCAGGGATCAGGGTGGTCATGGCTACACCTTC CASRDQGGHGYTF
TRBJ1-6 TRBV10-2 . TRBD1 TGCGCCAGCAGTGAGTCGAGGACAGGGAGGAGCTCCTATAATTCACCCCTCCACTTT CASSESRTGRSSYNSPLHF
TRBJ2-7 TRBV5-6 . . TGTGCCAGCAGCTTCTACAGCCAAAACTACGAGCAGTACTTC CASSFYSQNYEQYF
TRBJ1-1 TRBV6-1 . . TGTGCCGGGGGAGACGAGGGGGTGACTGAAGCTTTCTTT CAGGDEGVTEAFF
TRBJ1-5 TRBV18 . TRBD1 TGTGCCAGCTCACCCAGAACAGGGGATGAGGTTAGCGGCCGTTCGGATCAGCCCCAGCATTTT CASSPRTGDEVSGRSDQPQHF
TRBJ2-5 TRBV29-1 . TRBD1 TGCAGCGTTGAAGCTCCGGACAGGGGATCCCAAGAGACCCAGTACTTC CSVEAPDRGSQETQYF
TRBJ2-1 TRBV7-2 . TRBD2 TGTGCCAGCAGCTTAGCGCCTAGAGCGGGGGTAACGAATAATGAGCAGTTCTTC CASSLAPRAGVTNNEQFF
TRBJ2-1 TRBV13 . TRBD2 TGTGCCAGCAGCTCCCCCCGTGTTAGCGGGACAACCTCTCCGCGGGCTGAGCAGTTCTTC CASSSPRVSGTTSPRAEQFF
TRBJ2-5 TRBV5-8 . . TGTGCCAGCAGCGCGAAACTCAGGGGAGAGACCCAGTACTTC CASSAKLRGETQYF
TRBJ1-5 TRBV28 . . TGTGCCAGCAGTTTATTTATAGGGAGAAGCAATCAGCCCCAGCATTTT CASSLFIGRSNQPQHF
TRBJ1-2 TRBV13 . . TGTGCCAGCAGCTTAGGGGACAGCTTCTATGGCTACACCTTC CASSLGDSFYGYTF
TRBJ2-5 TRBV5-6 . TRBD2 TGTGCCAGCAGCTTGGGCGGGGGGAGCGAGACCCAGTACTTC CASSLGGGSETQYF
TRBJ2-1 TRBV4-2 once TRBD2 TGTGCCAGCAGCCGAGAACTAGCGGGAGGGGTCAATGAGCAGTTCTTC CASSRELAGGVNEQFF
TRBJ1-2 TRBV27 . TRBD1 TGTGCCAGCAGTTTTAGCGACAGGGCCAACTATGGCTACACCTTC CASSFSDRANYGYTF
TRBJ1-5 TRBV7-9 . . TGTGCCAGCAGCCAAGGGACATTACATAGCAATCAGCCCCAGCATTTT CASSQGTLHSNQPQHF
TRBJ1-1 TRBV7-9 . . TGTGCCAGCAGCTTATCGAACTTGGAGACTTTCTTT CASSLSNLETFF
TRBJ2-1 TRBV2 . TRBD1 TGTGCCAGCGGGGGGACAGGGCTCTACAATGAGCAGTTCTTC CASGGTGLYNEQFF
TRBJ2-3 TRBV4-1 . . TGCGCCAGCAGCCCCCTCGGACAGACAGATACGCAGTATTTT CASSPLGQTDTQYF
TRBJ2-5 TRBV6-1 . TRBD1 TGTGCCAGCAGCCAGGGGGTTCAAGAGACCCAGTACTTC CASSQGVQETQYF
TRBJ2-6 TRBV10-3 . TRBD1 TGTGCCACAGGGACAGGCGCCTCTGGGGCCAACGTCCTGACTTTC CATGTGASGANVLTF
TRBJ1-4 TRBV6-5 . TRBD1 TGTGCCAGCAGTTCCCGCACAGGGGTGGGGAATGAAAAACTGTTTTTT CASSSRTGVGNEKLFF
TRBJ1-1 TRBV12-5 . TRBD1 TGTGCTAGTGGTTTGGACAGGGGGCTGGCGAACACTGAAGCTTTCTTT CASGLDRGLANTEAFF
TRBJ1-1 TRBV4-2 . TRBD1 TGTGCCAGCAGCCTCCGGGACAGTAATACTGAAGCTTTCTTT CASSLRDSNTEAFF
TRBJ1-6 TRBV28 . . TGTGCCAGCAGTTCTTCCAGGGGTGTTGGGTCACCCCTCCACTTT CASSSSRGVGSPLHF
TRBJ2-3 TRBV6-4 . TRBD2 TGTGCCAGCAGTGAGCGGGGGGGGGCAGATACGCAGTATTTT CASSERGGADTQYF
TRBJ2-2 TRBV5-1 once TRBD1 TGCGCCAGCAGCTCGCTGACAGGGGGGAACACCGGGGAGCTGTTTTTT CASSSLTGGNTGELFF
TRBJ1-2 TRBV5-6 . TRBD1 TGTGCCAGCAGCTTAGGACAGGGAATCTCCTATGGCTACACCTTC CASSLGQGISYGYTF
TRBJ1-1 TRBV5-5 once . TGTGCCAGCAGCGGGGCCCCAGGAGGGTACACTGAAGCTTTCTTT CASSGAPGGYTEAFF
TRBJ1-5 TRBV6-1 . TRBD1 TGTGCCAGCTTGACAGGGGCGGGCAATCAGCCCCAGCATTTT CASLTGAGNQPQHF
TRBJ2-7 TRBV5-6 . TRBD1 TGTGCCAGCAGCTCGGACCGGGACAGGGGGACTTGGGGGCAGTACTTC CASSSDRDRGTWGQYF
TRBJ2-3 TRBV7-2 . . TGTGCCAGCAGCTACGAGCGGCGTGGTGTCGGCACAGATACGCAGTATTTT CASSYERRGVGTDTQYF
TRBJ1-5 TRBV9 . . TGTGCCAGCAGCCCCGACTCGGCTTGGGGCAATCAGCCCCAGCATTTT CASSPDSAWGNQPQHF
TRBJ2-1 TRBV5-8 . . TGTGCCAGCAGCGCAAGCAGGGGTGAGCAGTTCTTC CASSASRGEQFF
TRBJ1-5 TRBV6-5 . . TGTGCCAGCAGTTTCCATGATCAGCCCCAGCATTTT CASSFHDQPQHF
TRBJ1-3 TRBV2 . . TGTGCCAGCAGTGTTTTAGCCTCTGGAAACACCATATATTTT CASSVLASGNTIYF
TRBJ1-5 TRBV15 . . TGTGCCACCAGCAGAGGAACAGGTTTAAATCAGCCCCAGCATTTT CATSRGTGLNQPQHF
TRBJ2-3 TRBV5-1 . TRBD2 TGCGCCAGCAGCTTGGGACTCCCGGGGGGTGAGCCGGCAGATACGCAGTATTTT CASSLGLPGGEPADTQYF
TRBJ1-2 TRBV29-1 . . TGCAGCGTGTTACCGGGAGCTAACTATGGCTACACCTTC CSVLPGANYGYTF
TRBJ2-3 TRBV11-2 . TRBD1 TGTGCCAGCAGCCGGGACAGGGTAGATACGCAGTATTTT CASSRDRVDTQYF
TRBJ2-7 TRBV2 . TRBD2 TGTGCCAGCATCGGGGACTACTACGAGCAGTACTTC CASIGDYYEQYF
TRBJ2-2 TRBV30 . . TGTGCCTGGAGGACAGGAATGACCACCGGGGAGCTGTTTTTT CAWRTGMTTGELFF
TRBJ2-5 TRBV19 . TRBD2 TGTGCCAGTAGAACTAGCGGGGGGCAACAAGAGACCCAGTACTTC CASRTSGGQQETQYF
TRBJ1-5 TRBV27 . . TGTGCCAGCAGCACAGGGACCCAGCCCCAGCATTTT CASSTGTQPQHF
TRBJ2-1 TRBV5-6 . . TGTGCCAGCAGTTCCACAGGGACCTACAATGAGCAGTTCTTC CASSSTGTYNEQFF
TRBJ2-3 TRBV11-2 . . TGTGCCAGCAGCTTAGTGAGGCCAGATACGCAGTATTTT CASSLVRPDTQYF
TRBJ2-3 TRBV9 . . TGTGCCAGCAGCCTGGAGGGGCTGGGTCTGGATACGCAGTATTTT CASSLEGLGLDTQYF
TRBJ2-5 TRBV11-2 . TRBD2 TGTGCCAGCAGCTCGGGACTACTCCAAGAGACCCAGTACTTC CASSSGLLQETQYF
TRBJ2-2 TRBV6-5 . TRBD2 TGTGCCAGCAGTTACTCGATCGGGGGGGCAACCGGGGAGCTGTTTTTT CASSYSIGGATGELFF